This T cell receptor beta chain was documented in a study of blood T cell repertoires in COVID-19. Looking at the study overall: From T cells, B-cell-depleted T cells, or PBMCs came the material, which was cDNA or gDNA.

The data were produced by immunoSEQ multiplex PCR, yet TCRdb's version contains in-frame clones alone and is incomplete. The table records 100,000 to 120,000 clones, under 80% of them present only once. Germline V gene sequence: CDR1 LGHNA, CDR2 YNFKEQ. This CDR3 spans 15 amino acids. Between the trimmed V and J ends, which lost 5 bases and 5 bases, there was a span of 15 bases. The specimen sequenced was peripheral blood. The source of this sequence is a woman in her sixties or seventies with acute or convalescent COVID-19. This chain connects TRBV4-2 to TRBJ2-2, with D possibly TRBD2 on 6 matching bases. CDR3: CASSSGTGRTGELFF. The CDR3 DNA is TGTGCCAGCAGCTCGGGAACGGGGAGGACCGGGGAGCTGTTTTTT.